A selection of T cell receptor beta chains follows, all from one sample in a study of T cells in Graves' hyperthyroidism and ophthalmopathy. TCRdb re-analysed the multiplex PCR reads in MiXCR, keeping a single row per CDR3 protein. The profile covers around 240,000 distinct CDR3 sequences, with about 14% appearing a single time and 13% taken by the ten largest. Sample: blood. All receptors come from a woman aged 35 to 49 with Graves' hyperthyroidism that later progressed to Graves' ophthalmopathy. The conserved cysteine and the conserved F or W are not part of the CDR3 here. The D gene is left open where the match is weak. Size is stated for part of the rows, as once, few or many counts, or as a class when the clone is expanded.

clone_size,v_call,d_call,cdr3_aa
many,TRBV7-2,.,ASSSRDVTDTQY
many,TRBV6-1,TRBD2,ATNFGVSSGAHNEQF
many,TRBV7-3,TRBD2,ASSSSAGGFNEQF
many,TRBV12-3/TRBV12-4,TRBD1,ASSPRTGPTDTQY
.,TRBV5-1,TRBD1,ASANRDRGSSGANVLT
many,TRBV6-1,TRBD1,ASSETGWGIAF
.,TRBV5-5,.,ASSSHWGVGVYNEQF
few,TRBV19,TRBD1,ASNPTGGLYNEQF
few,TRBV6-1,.,ASERMQSSNTEAF
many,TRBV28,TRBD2,ASRTKGLALSAKNIQY
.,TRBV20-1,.,SARGSEYPAYEQY
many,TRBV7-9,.,ASSLRRMREHTQY
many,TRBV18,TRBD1,ASSPPATGDTGELF
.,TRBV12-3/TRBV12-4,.,ASSPLTGFSGANVLT
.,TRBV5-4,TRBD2,ASSLTSGSGETQY
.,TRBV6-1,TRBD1,ASRTTGDEQY
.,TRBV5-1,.,ASSLALREQLT
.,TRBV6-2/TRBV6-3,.,ASTMSRTLLETQY
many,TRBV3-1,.,ASSQTWYEQY
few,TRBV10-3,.,AISARGLEYGYT
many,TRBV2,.,ASSEAYRRTDTQY
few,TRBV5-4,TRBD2,ASSPGLAEYTGELF
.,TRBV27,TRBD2,ASSLYTSGISEQY
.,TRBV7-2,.,ASSLGVALYEQY
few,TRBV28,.,ASSDRSQAEKLF
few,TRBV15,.,ATSRESPADTQY
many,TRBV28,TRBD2,ASSFPASGRLRGNEQF
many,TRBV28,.,ASSLVGSLSYNEQF
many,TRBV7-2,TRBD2,ASSLVSSGRIGTDTQY
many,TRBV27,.,ASVGFGRKDTQY
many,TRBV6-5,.,ASSYASGNYGYT
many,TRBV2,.,ASSGRDMLAQY
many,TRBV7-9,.,ASSDFRVSTGELF
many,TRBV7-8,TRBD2,ASSPPVTSGRNNEQF
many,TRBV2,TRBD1,ASLTGSNTGELF
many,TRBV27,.,ASSLSGQWYNEQF
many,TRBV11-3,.,ASSSGDSGNTIY
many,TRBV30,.,AWGPGHEAF
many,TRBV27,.,ASSLSGADTEAF
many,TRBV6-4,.,ASSAHWDRGFFQPQH
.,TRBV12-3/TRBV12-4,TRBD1,ASSLVGQGGTEAF
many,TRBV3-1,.,ASSQAQAGNQPQH
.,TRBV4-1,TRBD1,ASSQVGDSHEQY
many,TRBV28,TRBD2,ASRTSLAGGPRHGELF
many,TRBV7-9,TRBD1,ASSPTGAYEQY
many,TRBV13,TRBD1,ASSLVGDRGQETQY
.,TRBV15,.,ATSRDRDYNSPLH
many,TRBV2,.,ASSVTGANVLT
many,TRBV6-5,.,ASSYSAEILGETQY
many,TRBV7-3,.,ASSLYPTGSSNVLT
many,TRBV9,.,ASSVGGSGADTQY